This paragraph reports one TCR beta chain. TCRdb's copy holds only in-frame clones and misses some; the assay was immunoSEQ multiplex PCR. The sample lists about 130,000 clones; roughly 86% were seen once. This entry is derived from a study of PD-L1 blockade in urothelial cancer. The CDR3 is made up of 14 amino acids. The V gene lost 3 bases and the J gene lost 8 bases, with 13 bases spanning the gap. The germline V gene has CDR1 MNHNS and CDR2 SASEGT. The time point is: peripheral blood 6 weeks after treatment start. This receptor was identified in a man aged 50 to 60 with urothelial cancer. The V gene is TRBV6-1, the J gene TRBJ1-4; TRBD1 might be the D (5 bases). The source was PBMCs, collected around atezolizumab (anti-PD-L1) treatment. The CDR3 coding sequence is TGTGCCAGCAGTGAGAGAATTCGACAGGAAAAACTGTTTTTT. Translation gives CASSERIRQEKLFF.